Detailed here is one T cell receptor (beta chain). In the authors' workflow: Reference gene primer amplification yielded estimated nucleated cell counts. Assay: immunoSEQ multiplex PCR; the TCRdb copy retains only in-frame clones and omits some. V, J and clone size reflect that table, while D and trimming were determined from the DNA. The sample lists 240,000 or so clones, 80% to 90% occurring once. The Seattle patients, enrolled during active infection, were followed longitudinally. This entry comes from a study of blood T cell repertoires in COVID-19. About the research overall: Sites in the United States, Italy and Spain provided acute and convalescent COVID-19 samples. The cDNA or gDNA used as material had been derived from T cells, B-cell-depleted T cells, or PBMCs.

What was sequenced was peripheral blood. The sequence was obtained from a woman older than 75 with COVID-19, enrolled during active disease.

CDR3 DNA: TGTGCCAGCAGCTACATGAACACCGGGGAGCTGTTTTTT. Translated, it gives CASSYMNTGELFF. This chain links TRBV7-2 with TRBJ2-2; unclear D gene. Germline CDR1 is SGHTA and CDR2 is FQGNSA. V lost 4 bases to trimming and J lost 1 base, with 4 bases between them. This CDR3 is 13 amino acids long.